This TCR beta chain was sequenced for a study of blood T cell repertoires in COVID-19. The method was immunoSEQ multiplex PCR; TCRdb's version includes in-frame clones alone and lacks a portion of them. Counted here are around 130,000 clones, around 87% occurring once; the ten biggest clones make up approximately 3.3%. CDR3 length equals 13 residues. The V end was cut by 6 bases, the J end by 2 bases, with 10 bases between. The germline V gene has CDR1 KGHSH and CDR2 LQKENI. The origin of this receptor is a woman aged 55-70 years with acute or convalescent COVID-19. The rearrangement joins TRBV18 to TRBJ1-2, with D possibly matching TRBD1 (6 bases). Sequences were obtained from peripheral blood. CDR3 loop: CASSDGQNYGYTF. The DNA for the CDR3 is TGTGCCAGCTCGGACGGACAGAACTATGGCTACACCTTC.